The clone carrying this T cell receptor (beta chain) was recorded many times. Healthy Caucasian individuals made up all the donors. TCRdb processed the 5' RACE reads anew with MiXCR; each CDR3 protein has one entry. The sample has 260,000 or so distinct CDR3 sequences, about 7.5% seen once. The CDR3 extends over 15 amino acids. Trimming removed 4 bases from V and 6 bases from J, with 13 bases in between. CDR1 is SNHLY and CDR2 is FYNNEI in the germline V gene. This record comes from a study of identical twins. This sample also appeared in a second study, on yellow fever vaccine responses in identical twins.

The clonotype originates from a young woman in good health. Sequenced sample: CD8+ T cells sorted from blood. The chain is built from TRBV2 and TRBJ1-6; no clear D gene. As DNA, the CDR3 is TGTGCCAGCAGTGTTACGGCGGAGGCTAATTCACCCCTCCACTTT. Its protein product is CASSVTAEANSPLHF.